These 32 T cell receptor beta chains were sequenced from one sample in a study of CD8+CD57+ T cells in acquired aplastic anemia. Genomic DNA was employed as the template in profiling TCR beta VDJ and CDR3. TCRdb itself ran the reads through MiXCR, one entry per CDR3 protein. The data contain tens of thousands of distinct CDR3 sequences, more than 40% of them singletons. Sequencing used sorted CD4+, CD8+, or CD8+CD57+ T cells (not recorded which) from PBMCs. These receptors all come from a human donor in good health, serving as a control.

The rearrangement joins TRBV4-1 to TRBJ2-1; 8 positions match TRBD1. V gave up 0 bases and J gave up 3 bases; unmatched junction bases: 4. The germline V gene has CDR1 MGHRA and CDR2 YSYEKL. There are 16 residues in the CDR3. The CDR3 nucleotides are TGCGCCAGCAGCCAAGAACCGGGACAGGTCTACAATGAGCAGTTCTTC. It yields the protein CASSQEPGQVYNEQFF.

J is TRBJ1-2 and V is TRBV25-1, with a weak D call TRBD1 (6 bases). Trimming took 4 bases from V and 7 from J, leaving 22 bases between them. The CDR3 loop spans 16 amino acids. The germline CDR1 and CDR2 sequences are MGHDK and SYGVNS. The CDR3 protein is CASSAREEDRDVGYTF. For the CDR3, the DNA is TGTGCCAGCAGTGCTAGAGAGGAGGACAGAGACGTTGGCTACACCTTC.

This clonotype was picked up one time. In DNA form, the CDR3 reads TGTGCCAGCAGGGGGCGGACTGAAGCTTTCTTT. Translated: CASRGRTEAFF. The gene calls are TRBV27 and TRBJ1-1; D is perhaps TRBD1 (5 bases). The CDR3 covers 11 residues. The ends were cut back, 6 bases at V and 5 bases at J, with 7 bases in the middle. Germline values: CDR1 MNHEY, CDR2 SMNVEV (reference sequence).

A remark on this clonotype: A much larger clone is a single base away; this may be a read error. V is TRBV7-8 and J is TRBJ1-1, with no clear D. Germline-derived CDR1 and CDR2 are SGHVS and FQNEAQ. The CDR3 totals 14 residues. Trimming removed 3 bases at V and 0 bases at J, with 8 bases between. Here the CDR3 reads CASSLRSLNTEAFF. The CDR3 DNA reads as TGTGCCAGCAGCTTGAGGTCCCTGAACACTGAAGCTTTCTTT. Using reference TRBV7-8 and TRBJ1-1 for the parts outside the CDR3, the full variable domain is GAGVSQSPRYKVAKRGQDVALRCDPISGHVSLFWYQQALGQGPEFLTYFQNEAQLDKSGLPSDRFFAERPEGSVSTLKIQRTQQEDSAVYLCASSLRSLNTEAFFGQGTRLTVV.

With regard to this clonotype: This may arise from a read error, as a much more abundant clone is one base away. The CDR3 DNA sequence: TGTGCCATCAGTGAATCCGACGAAACCCCCGATGGCTACACCTTC. Protein sequence: CAISESDETPDGYTF. The rearrangement joins TRBV10-3 to TRBJ1-2; the D is unclear. CDR3 length: 15 residues. V lost 3 bases and J 6 bases, leaving 17 bases between the germline ends. Germline V lookup: CDR1 ENHRY, CDR2 SYGVKD.

The chain carries TRBV6-1 and TRBJ2-7, with D perhaps matching TRBD1 (6 bases). Germline V lookup: CDR1 MNHNS, CDR2 SASEGT. Trimming took 4 bases from V and 5 from J, leaving 21 bases between them. The CDR3 covers 16 residues. CDR3: CASSASPGTPTHEQYF. CDR3 in DNA: TGTGCCAGCAGTGCCAGTCCCGGGACACCGACCCACGAGCAGTACTTC.

The table lists this clonotype with many counts. This sequence joins TRBV10-1 and TRBJ2-3, with TRBD2 matching 7 bases. Germline CDR1 reads WNHNN; CDR2 reads SYGVQD (reference sequence). This CDR3 is 18 amino acids long. The V and J ends lost 3 bases and 2 bases, in that order; junction bases with no gene match: 14. This chain's CDR3 is CASSDTEGKREDTDTQYF. CDR3 nucleotides: TGCGCCAGCAGTGACACTGAGGGTAAGCGGGAAGACACAGATACGCAGTATTTT.

The V gene is TRBV7-9, the J gene TRBJ1-1; D unresolved. The CDR3 is 13 amino acids. Germline CDR1 and CDR2: SEHNR and FQNEAQ (reference sequence). Trimming cost V 5 bases and J 2 bases, with 9 bases left between them. CDR3 in DNA: TGTGCCAGCAGCCTGAGGCTTAACACTGAAGCTTTCTTT. This codes for CASSLRLNTEAFF.

This clonotype turned up a few times. The chain uses TRBV6-1 and TRBJ1-2; D might be TRBD1 (5 bases). Per the germline V gene, CDR1 is MNHNS and CDR2 is SASEGT. Trimming stripped 0 bases from V and 5 bases from J, with 13 bases between. CDR3 size: 15 residues. CDR3 sequence: CASSEAPGPGYGYTF. The CDR3 coding sequence is TGTGCCAGCAGTGAAGCCCCGGGACCCGGGTATGGCTACACCTTC.

This clonotype was recorded a few times. The chain employs TRBV7-9 and TRBJ2-5; 10 nucleotides line up with TRBD1. The CDR3 is 13 amino acids. Germline lookup yields CDR1 SEHNR and CDR2 FQNEAQ (reference sequence). The trim removed 4 bases at V and 5 bases at J, leaving 1 base unmatched. In nucleotides, the CDR3 is TGTGCCAGCAGCTGGGGACAGGGGGAGACCCAGTACTTC. Translating gives CASSWGQGETQYF. Looking up the rest from reference TRBV7-9 and TRBJ2-5 gives the full variable domain: DTGVSQNPRHKITKRGQNVTFRCDPISEHNRLYWYRQTLGQGPEFLTYFQNEAQLEKSRLLSDRFSAERPKGSFSTLEIQRTEQGDSAMYLCASSWGQGETQYFGPGTRLLVL.

The chain joins TRBV24-1 to TRBJ2-7; 9 nucleotides line up with TRBD2. With V trimmed by 3 bases and J by 6 bases, 14 bases remained unmatched. CDR1 and CDR2 from the germline V gene are KGHDR and SFDVKD. This CDR3 is 17 amino acids long. The CDR3 DNA reads TGTGCCACCAGTGATGGATCTAGCGGGGCACCCCAGGCCGAGCAGTACTTC. Translating gives CATSDGSSGAPQAEQYF.

This clonotype occurred many times. This rearrangement joins TRBV24-1 to TRBJ2-5, with D tentatively TRBD1 or TRBD2 (5 bases each). V was pared by 6 bases and J by 1 base, with 8 bases between. CDR3 length: 13 amino acids. CDR1 and CDR2 from the germline V gene are KGHDR and SFDVKD. CDR3 region: CATSRGFQETQYF. The CDR3 nucleotides read TGTGCCACCAGTCGGGGCTTCCAAGAGACCCAGTACTTC.

This clonotype was observed at least ten times. This rearrangement joins TRBV27 to TRBJ2-7; tentatively, D is TRBD2 (5 bases). Germline V gene data show CDR1 as MNHEY and CDR2 as SMNVEV (reference sequence). Between the trimmed V and J ends, which lost 6 bases and 3 bases, there was a span of 15 bases. The CDR3 covers 14 residues. The CDR3 reads CASSPGLENYEQYF. The DNA of the CDR3 is TGTGCCAGCAGCCCCGGACTGGAGAACTACGAGCAGTACTTC.

The chain combines TRBV5-1 with TRBJ2-7; D is unclear. CDR3 size: 14 residues. The V gene lost 0 bases and the J gene lost 3 bases, with 10 bases spanning the gap. Germline V gives CDR1 SGHRS, CDR2 YFSETQ. CDR3 region: CASSLEVDYYEQYF. DNA for the CDR3: TGCGCCAGCAGCTTGGAGGTGGATTACTACGAGCAGTACTTC.

This clonotype came up many times. This chain connects TRBV12-5 to TRBJ1-1, with TRBD1 identical over 8 bases. Trimming cost V 7 bases and J 5 bases; bases outside gene matches: 9. Germline CDR1 reads LGHNT; CDR2 reads FRNRAP. The CDR3 length is 14 residues. In DNA, the CDR3 is TGTGCTAGTGTTCCTCAGGGGGCGCGAACTGAAGCTTTCTTT. Protein: CASVPQGARTEAFF. Based on the CDR3 plus reference TRBV12-5 and TRBJ1-1, the full variable domain is DARVTQTPRHKVTEMGQEVTMRCQPILGHNTVFWYRQTMMQGLELLAYFRNRAPLDDSGMPKDRFSAEMPDATLATLKIQPSEPRDSAVYFCASVPQGARTEAFFGQGTRLTVV.

Ten or more counts support this clonotype. V and J are TRBV4-2 and TRBJ1-1; D gene uncertain. The V gene's germline CDR1 is LGHNA and CDR2 YNFKEQ. The CDR3 is 14 residues long. V was trimmed by 0 bases and J by 1 base, leaving 6 bases between them. The CDR3 DNA sequence: TGTGCCAGCAGCCAAGAGCAGAGGAACACTGAAGCTTTCTTT. This translates into CASSQEQRNTEAFF.

The chain has TRBV15 and TRBJ1-2, with D perhaps TRBD1 (6 bases). The CDR3 runs 15 residues. Deletions cut 5 bases from V and 2 bases from J, with 15 bases between. Germline V CDR1 and CDR2: LNHNV, YYDKDF (reference sequence). CDR3 coding DNA: TGTGCCACCAGCCGGAGCCTGGACAGCAACTATGGCTACACCTTC. Translation: CATSRSLDSNYGYTF.

Points on this clonotype: A single base separates this from a much larger clone, so it may be a read error. This chain links TRBV2 with TRBJ1-1, with D unclear. V lost 3 bases and J lost 6, with 11 bases in between. The CDR3 loop spans 13 amino acids. Looked up from germline, CDR1 is SNHLY and CDR2 is FYNNEI. In DNA form, the CDR3 reads TGTGCCAGCAGTGATATGATACGCGCTGAAGCTTTCTTT. It specifies CASSDMIRAEAFF.

This clonotype has only a few counts. This sequence joins TRBV12-3 or TRBV12-4 and TRBJ1-1; no clear D gene. Trimming took 2 bases from V and 2 from J, leaving 6 bases between them. The CDR3 has 13 amino acids. The CDR3 sequence: CASSLYTNTEAFF. CDR3 coding DNA: TGTGCCAGCAGTTTATACACCAACACTGAAGCTTTCTTT.

This clonotype was seen at least ten times. This sequence joins TRBV7-9 and TRBJ2-7; 9 nucleotides match TRBD2. The CDR3 consists of 13 residues. V trimming: 4 bases; J trimming: 3 bases; junction bases outside the gene matches: 1. Per germline, CDR1 SEHNR and CDR2 FQNEAQ (reference sequence). CDR3 sequence reads: CASSSTSGYEQYF. As DNA, the CDR3 is TGTGCCAGCAGCTCGACTAGCGGCTACGAGCAGTACTTC.

J is TRBJ1-4 and V is TRBV25-1; a possible D gene is TRBD1 (6 bases). This CDR3 comprises 15 residues. Looked up from germline, CDR1 is MGHDK and CDR2 is SYGVNS. The V and J ends lost 8 bases and 7 bases respectively, with 20 bases between them. The CDR3 spells CASGETGPVGEKLFF. DNA of the CDR3: TGTGCCAGCGGGGAGACAGGCCCGGTGGGTGAAAAACTGTTTTTT.

The chain links TRBV25-1 to TRBJ1-3, with D uncertain. The V and J ends lost 3 bases and 4 bases respectively, with 7 bases between them. This CDR3 spans 13 amino acids. In germline, CDR1 is MGHDK, CDR2 SYGVNS. CDR3 sequence reads: CASSDRRGNTIYF. The CDR3 bases are TGTGCCAGCAGTGATCGTAGGGGAAACACCATATATTTT.

The gene calls are TRBV3-1 and TRBJ2-7; 7 positions agree with TRBD2. This CDR3 has 15 amino acids. CDR1 and CDR2 from the germline V gene are LGHDT and YNNKEL (reference sequence). V lost 3 bases and J lost 0; bases outside the gene matches: 5. This CDR3 is CASSHGGGFSYEQYF. The CDR3 DNA sequence: TGTGCCAGCAGCCATGGGGGGGGATTCTCCTACGAGCAGTACTTC.

For this clonotype: A much more abundant neighbour one base away suggests this may be a read error. This chain links TRBV9 with TRBJ2-5; 14 bases agree with TRBD2. CDR1 SGDLS and CDR2 YYNGEE come from the germline V gene. J was trimmed by 5 bases and V by 0 bases; bases with no gene match: 6. The CDR3 sequence is 17 residues long. The CDR3 is CASSVEGLAGVRETQYF. The CDR3 nucleotides are TGTGCCAGCAGCGTAGAGGGACTAGCGGGAGTTAGGGAGACCCAGTACTTC.

There are a few counts of this clonotype. A read error is possible here, since a much larger clone lies one base away. The chain employs TRBV4-2 and TRBJ2-7; no reliable D call. The CDR3 covers 14 residues. Germline V CDR1 and CDR2: LGHNA, YNFKEQ. V lost 0 bases and J 3 bases, leaving 9 bases between the germline ends. The CDR3 reads CASSQDELVYEQYF. The CDR3 DNA is TGTGCCAGCAGCCAAGATGAACTCGTCTACGAGCAGTACTTC.

The chain joins TRBV20-1 to TRBJ1-1; D is perhaps TRBD1 (5 bases). Germline CDR1 and CDR2: DFQATT and SNEGSKA (reference sequence). V lost 6 bases to trimming and J lost 2 bases, with 10 bases between them. This CDR3 comprises 12 residues. In nucleotides, the CDR3 is TGCAGTGCCCACGGGGACAACACTGAAGCTTTCTTT. It codes for CSAHGDNTEAFF.

The table lists this clonotype with many counts. The chain has TRBV20-1 and TRBJ2-1; TRBD2 is a possible D gene (6 bases). Trimming removed 0 bases from V and 8 bases from J, with 17 bases in between. Germline V gene lookup returns CDR1 DFQATT and CDR2 SNEGSKA (reference sequence). CDR3 size: 15 residues. The CDR3 DNA is TGCAGTGCTAGAGATTTGGCGGGGCCGGGGCATGAGCAGTTCTTC. Amino acids: CSARDLAGPGHEQFF.

The V and J genes are TRBV10-3 and TRBJ1-5, with 10 bases lining up with TRBD1. The CDR3 contains 15 residues. The ends lost 4 bases at V and 5 bases at J; junction bases unmatched: 5. The germline CDR1 and CDR2 sequences are ENHRY and SYGVKD. This chain's CDR3 is CAISATGGSYQPQHF. The CDR3 nucleotides are TGTGCCATCAGTGCGACAGGGGGCAGCTATCAGCCCCAGCATTTT.

Many counts were recorded for this clonotype. V usage is TRBV10-3 and J usage is TRBJ2-1; 9 positions agree with TRBD1. The V and J ends lost 1 base and 9 bases, in that order; junction bases with no gene match: 10. This CDR3 has 16 amino acids. Per the germline V gene, CDR1 is ENHRY and CDR2 is SYGVKD. This chain's CDR3 is CAISEFTGTGIGEQFF. DNA of the CDR3: TGTGCCATCAGTGAGTTTACCGGGACAGGGATCGGTGAGCAGTTCTTC.

The chain joins TRBV29-1 to TRBJ1-1; the D gene is possibly TRBD1 (5 bases). This CDR3 spans 13 amino acids. In germline, CDR1 is SQVTM, CDR2 ANQGSEA. Between the trimmed V and J ends, which lost 1 base and 6 bases, there was a span of 12 bases. The CDR3 is CSVEGEKTAEAFF. The CDR3 DNA follows: TGCAGCGTTGAAGGGGAGAAGACAGCTGAAGCTTTCTTT.

In this sample, this clonotype turned up many times. The rearrangement links TRBV11-2 to TRBJ1-1; D is unresolved. CDR3 size: 14 residues. The germline CDR1 and CDR2 sequences are SGHAT and FQNNGV. V lost 2 bases and J lost 4, with 11 bases in between. CDR3 sequence (DNA): TGTGCCAGCAGCTTATCCGTGTCGAGCACTGAAGCTTTCTTT. Translated: CASSLSVSSTEAFF.

V is TRBV20-1 and J is TRBJ2-1; the match to TRBD1 covers 8 bases. The V gene's germline CDR1 is DFQATT and CDR2 SNEGSKA (reference sequence). The V segment lost 6 bases and the J segment 6 bases; nucleotides outside the gene matches: 4. The CDR3 totals 12 residues. The CDR3 sequence is CSATDRGNEQFF. The CDR3, as DNA: TGCAGTGCAACCGACAGGGGCAATGAGCAGTTCTTC.